These T cell receptor beta chains were read from a single sample in a study of T cells after posttransplantation cyclophosphamide. Repertoires were generated with immunoSEQ multiplex PCR, while TCRdb's copy carries only in-frame clones and drops some. Sampling found thousands of clones, none seen once. The sample here was PBMCs, taken around 380 days after allogeneic stem cell transplant with posttransplant cyclophosphamide. These receptors all come from a male patient aged 60-69 years who received an allogeneic stem cell transplant from a related donor, was CMV-positive, and had acute GVHD only. Some T cells may have come from the graft donor. Both conserved end residues are part of each CDR3. D genes are given only for firm matches. The size field is filled for only some rows; it gives once, few, many or a size class.

D: TRBD1
J: TRBJ2-3
V: TRBV5-6
size: many
CDR3: CASSLGQGASDTQYF
DNA: TGTGCCAGCAGCTTGGGTCAGGGGGCGTCAGATACGCAGTATTTT

D: .
J: TRBJ2-1
V: TRBV2
size: few
CDR3: CASSVFGREQFF
DNA: TGTGCCAGCAGTGTGTTTGGGAGGGAGCAGTTCTTC

D: .
J: TRBJ1-5
V: TRBV4-2
size: many
CDR3: CASSQGGRDGNQPQHF
DNA: TGTGCCAGCAGCCAAGGAGGCCGGGATGGCAATCAGCCCCAGCATTTT

D: .
J: TRBJ1-2
V: TRBV11-2
size: medium-sized
CDR3: CASSRTGNYGYTF
DNA: TGTGCCAGCAGCCGCACGGGGAACTATGGCTACACCTTC

D: TRBD1
J: TRBJ2-7
V: TRBV6-5
size: many
CDR3: CASRVGQGNYEQYF
DNA: TGTGCCAGCAGAGTGGGACAGGGAAACTACGAGCAGTACTTC

D: TRBD2
J: TRBJ2-1
V: TRBV7-8
size: many
CDR3: CASSLGLGLAGDPNEQFF
DNA: TGTGCCAGCAGCTTAGGTCTGGGACTAGCGGGAGATCCCAATGAGCAGTTCTTC

D: TRBD2
J: TRBJ2-7
V: TRBV9
size: many
CDR3: CASSVAAGATYEQYF
DNA: TGTGCCAGCAGCGTGGCAGCGGGAGCGACCTACGAGCAGTACTTC

D: .
J: TRBJ1-2
V: TRBV2
size: many
CDR3: CASTAGGAGYGYTF
DNA: TGTGCCAGCACTGCCGGGGGGGCGGGCTATGGCTACACCTTC

D: .
J: TRBJ2-5
V: TRBV27
size: .
CDR3: CASSLSTEETQYF
DNA: TGTGCCAGCAGTTTGTCTACAGAGGAGACCCAGTACTTC

D: .
J: TRBJ2-7
V: TRBV6-4
size: many
CDR3: CASNDSYEQYF
DNA: TGTGCCAGCAACGACAGCTACGAGCAGTACTTC

D: TRBD2
J: TRBJ2-7
V: TRBV12-5
size: .
CDR3: CASGLATSGAYEQYF
DNA: TGTGCTAGTGGTTTGGCGACTAGCGGGGCCTACGAGCAGTACTTC

D: TRBD1
J: TRBJ2-2
V: TRBV29-1
size: many
CDR3: CSVEPLGQITGELFF
DNA: TGCAGCGTCGAACCCTTGGGACAGATCACCGGGGAGCTGTTTTTT

D: TRBD1
J: TRBJ1-1
V: TRBV19
size: medium-sized
CDR3: CASSTSGGWGTEAFF
DNA: TGTGCCAGTAGTACCTCAGGGGGCTGGGGGACTGAAGCTTTCTTT

D: TRBD1
J: TRBJ1-1
V: TRBV5-4
size: medium-sized
CDR3: CASSLGGGQGRVNTEAFF
DNA: TGTGCCAGCAGCTTGGGGGGAGGACAGGGCCGTGTCAACACTGAAGCTTTCTTT

D: .
J: TRBJ1-1
V: TRBV29-1
size: many
CDR3: CSVLAETEAFF
DNA: TGCAGCGTGCTAGCGGAGACTGAAGCTTTCTTT

D: TRBD2
J: TRBJ2-1
V: TRBV7-6
size: many
CDR3: CASSLEVLAGGTWDNEQFF
DNA: TGTGCCAGCAGCTTAGAGGTGCTAGCGGGGGGGACGTGGGACAATGAGCAGTTCTTC

D: TRBD1
J: TRBJ2-4
V: TRBV10-3
size: many
CDR3: CAISDGTGGNIQYF
DNA: TGTGCCATCAGTGATGGGACAGGGGGCAACATTCAGTACTTC

D: TRBD1
J: TRBJ2-1
V: TRBV15
size: .
CDR3: CATSTDSRQGVNEQFF
DNA: TGTGCCACCAGCACTGACTCGAGACAGGGTGTCAATGAGCAGTTCTTC

D: TRBD1
J: TRBJ1-6
V: TRBV27
size: many
CDR3: CASTLGTDSPLHF
DNA: TGTGCCAGCACCCTGGGGACAGATTCACCCCTCCACTTT

D: .
J: TRBJ2-7
V: TRBV7-8
size: many
CDR3: CASSPLVGSNYEQYF
DNA: TGTGCCAGCAGCCCCCTTGTTGGCAGTAACTACGAGCAGTACTTC

D: TRBD1
J: TRBJ2-5
V: TRBV29-1
size: many
CDR3: CSGRTGKETQYF
DNA: TGCAGCGGAAGGACAGGGAAAGAGACCCAGTACTTC

D: .
J: TRBJ1-3
V: TRBV6-6
size: many
CDR3: CASSPFSGNTIYF
DNA: TGTGCCAGCAGTCCCTTCTCTGGAAACACCATATATTTT

D: .
J: TRBJ2-2
V: TRBV13
size: many
CDR3: CASSSIGELNTGELFF
DNA: TGTGCCAGCAGCTCGATCGGAGAGCTGAACACCGGGGAGCTGTTTTTT

D: .
J: TRBJ2-3
V: TRBV2
size: many
CDR3: CASSDIPVGGTQYF
DNA: TGTGCCAGCAGTGATATCCCAGTTGGGGGGACGCAGTATTTT

D: TRBD2
J: TRBJ2-3
V: TRBV7-2
size: medium-sized
CDR3: CASTFGRGTDTQYF
DNA: TGTGCCAGCACCTTTGGGAGGGGCACAGATACGCAGTATTTT

D: .
J: TRBJ1-1
V: TRBV4-2
size: many
CDR3: CASSQVNREITEAFF
DNA: TGTGCCAGCAGCCAAGTGAACAGGGAGATCACTGAAGCTTTCTTT

D: TRBD1
J: TRBJ1-2
V: TRBV27
size: many
CDR3: CASSPQGQVYGYTF
DNA: TGTGCCAGCAGTCCCCAAGGACAGGTCTATGGCTACACCTTC

D: .
J: TRBJ1-1
V: TRBV4-1
size: many
CDR3: CASSQDLGGLNTEAFF
DNA: TGCGCCAGCAGCCAAGATTTAGGGGGACTAAACACTGAAGCTTTCTTT

D: TRBD1
J: TRBJ1-1
V: TRBV12-5
size: many
CDR3: CASGLLNRGPTEAFF
DNA: TGTGCTAGTGGTTTGTTAAACAGGGGGCCCACTGAAGCTTTCTTT

D: .
J: TRBJ1-6
V: TRBV4-1
size: many
CDR3: CASSQMPSRGNSPLHF
DNA: TGCGCCAGCAGCCAAATGCCCAGCAGGGGTAATTCACCCCTCCACTTT

D: .
J: TRBJ2-5
V: TRBV9
size: .
CDR3: CASSVGGSETQYF
DNA: TGTGCCAGCAGCGTAGGAGGGAGCGAGACCCAGTACTTC

D: TRBD1
J: TRBJ2-7
V: TRBV30
size: many
CDR3: CAWSIRDRAVGEQYF
DNA: TGTGCCTGGAGTATCCGGGACAGGGCGGTGGGGGAGCAGTACTTC

D: TRBD2
J: TRBJ2-1
V: TRBV2
size: many
CDR3: CASSERGVLEFF
DNA: TGTGCCAGCAGTGAACGGGGGGTTCTAGAGTTCTTC

D: .
J: TRBJ1-5
V: TRBV18
size: medium-sized
CDR3: CASSPNRDQPQHF
DNA: TGTGCCAGCTCACCAAACAGAGATCAGCCCCAGCATTTT

D: TRBD1
J: TRBJ2-7
V: TRBV29-1
size: many
CDR3: CSVEGQGYEQYF
DNA: TGCAGCGTGGAGGGACAGGGCTACGAGCAGTACTTC

D: .
J: TRBJ1-1
V: TRBV6-5
size: many
CDR3: CASRGFGGMNTEAFF
DNA: TGTGCCAGCAGAGGGTTTGGCGGGATGAACACTGAAGCTTTCTTT

D: .
J: TRBJ1-4
V: TRBV5-6
size: many
CDR3: CASSNWGGAAPNEKLFF
DNA: TGTGCCAGCAGCAACTGGGGGGGGGCCGCACCAAATGAAAAACTGTTTTTT

D: .
J: TRBJ1-1
V: TRBV10-2
size: many
CDR3: CASSEWAVSNTEAFF
DNA: TGCGCCAGCAGTGAGTGGGCAGTAAGTAACACTGAAGCTTTCTTT

D: TRBD2
J: TRBJ2-1
V: TRBV7-3
size: many
CDR3: CASSPLAGVYNEQFF
DNA: TGTGCCAGCAGCCCTCTAGCGGGGGTGTACAATGAGCAGTTCTTC

D: .
J: TRBJ2-5
V: TRBV5-1
size: many
CDR3: CASSLQETQYF
DNA: TGCGCCAGCAGCCTGCAAGAGACCCAGTACTTC

D: TRBD1
J: TRBJ1-6
V: TRBV18
size: many
CDR3: CASSPYRGDSSYNSPLHF
DNA: TGTGCCAGCTCACCATACAGGGGGGATAGCTCCTATAATTCACCCCTCCACTTT

D: TRBD1
J: TRBJ2-3
V: TRBV18
size: .
CDR3: CASSPGGQGNQPQYF
DNA: TGTGCCAGCTCACCGGGGGGACAGGGCAATCAGCCCCAGTATTTT

D: .
J: TRBJ2-1
V: TRBV29-1
size: many
CDR3: CSPPRGSEQFF
DNA: TGCAGCCCCCCCCGGGGGAGTGAGCAGTTCTTC

D: .
J: TRBJ2-7
V: TRBV4-2
size: medium-sized
CDR3: CASSQVDRTLYEQYF
DNA: TGTGCCAGCAGCCAAGTTGACAGGACCCTCTACGAGCAGTACTTC

D: TRBD1
J: TRBJ1-1
V: TRBV25-1
size: .
CDR3: CASSESEGTGWNTEAFF
DNA: TGTGCCAGCAGTGAATCAGAGGGGACAGGATGGAACACTGAAGCTTTCTTT

D: .
J: TRBJ1-5
V: TRBV5-7
size: many
CDR3: CASRSRRGPYQPQHF
DNA: TGTGCCAGCAGATCCCGGAGAGGGCCTTATCAGCCCCAGCATTTT

D: TRBD2
J: TRBJ2-1
V: TRBV5-1
size: many
CDR3: CASNLQAGGGRGEQFF
DNA: TGCGCCAGCAATCTACAAGCGGGAGGGGGAAGGGGAGAGCAGTTCTTC

D: .
J: TRBJ1-3
V: TRBV7-9
size: medium-sized
CDR3: CASSFQGNTIYF
DNA: TGTGCCAGCAGCTTCCAGGGAAACACCATATATTTT

D: TRBD1
J: TRBJ1-6
V: TRBV4-1
size: many
CDR3: CASSPGQGFNSPLHF
DNA: TGCGCCAGCAGCCCGGGACAGGGGTTTAATTCACCCCTCCACTTT

D: TRBD2
J: TRBJ2-1
V: TRBV2
size: many
CDR3: CASNLSGRDYNEQFF
DNA: TGTGCCAGCAACCTTAGCGGGAGGGACTACAATGAGCAGTTCTTC

D: TRBD1
J: TRBJ2-5
V: TRBV28
size: few
CDR3: CASSFSGGPYQETQYF
DNA: TGTGCCAGCAGTTTTTCAGGGGGCCCGTACCAAGAGACCCAGTACTTC

D: .
J: TRBJ2-2
V: TRBV28
size: many
CDR3: CASSLSPTTANTGELFF
DNA: TGTGCCAGCAGTTTATCGCCCACTACTGCGAACACCGGGGAGCTGTTTTTT

D: TRBD1
J: TRBJ2-7
V: TRBV28
size: many
CDR3: CASQDGTGAYEQYF
DNA: TGTGCCAGCCAAGATGGGACAGGGGCCTACGAGCAGTACTTC

D: .
J: TRBJ2-1
V: TRBV6-5
size: medium-sized
CDR3: CASSYHFWIVRYEQFF
DNA: TGTGCCAGCAGTTACCATTTCTGGATAGTCAGGTATGAGCAGTTCTTC

D: TRBD1
J: TRBJ2-5
V: TRBV28
size: many
CDR3: CASSGTGQETQYF
DNA: TGTGCCAGCAGCGGGACAGGCCAAGAGACCCAGTACTTC

D: TRBD1
J: TRBJ1-2
V: TRBV11-2
size: many
CDR3: CASSHPQGWGYTF
DNA: TGTGCCAGCAGCCACCCACAGGGGTGGGGCTACACCTTC

D: .
J: TRBJ1-3
V: TRBV27
size: many
CDR3: CASSLSSSGSGNTIYF
DNA: TGTGCCAGCAGTTTATCCAGCAGCGGATCTGGAAACACCATATATTTT

D: TRBD1
J: TRBJ1-2
V: TRBV5-8
size: many
CDR3: CASRYTGVGGYTF
DNA: TGTGCCAGCAGGTACACAGGGGTTGGTGGCTACACCTTC

D: TRBD1
J: TRBJ1-2
V: TRBV30
size: many
CDR3: CAWSADRGDYGYTF
DNA: TGTGCCTGGAGTGCGGACAGGGGTGACTATGGCTACACCTTC

D: .
J: TRBJ2-7
V: TRBV7-6
size: many
CDR3: CASSLEPTHTIFSYEQYF
DNA: TGTGCCAGCAGCTTAGAACCAACCCACACAATATTCTCCTACGAGCAGTACTTC